This T cell receptor (beta chain) was observed in a study of neoadjuvant nivolumab and ipilimumab in lung cancer. The table came from immunoSEQ multiplex PCR; TCRdb's copy has only in-frame clones and leaves some out. The sample yields tens of thousands of clones, approximately 80% seen once. Germline V gives CDR1 SGHRS, CDR2 YFSETQ. Deletions cut 0 bases from V and 0 bases from J, with 9 bases between. The CDR3 length is 15 residues. This TCR was sampled from an adult with non-small cell lung cancer. This specimen was peripheral blood, taken before neoadjuvant nivolumab, alone or with ipilimumab. The V and J genes are TRBV5-1 and TRBJ1-2, with D uncertain. The chain's CDR3 is CASSLDTVTNYGYTF. CDR3 nucleotides: TGCGCCAGCAGCTTGGACACAGTTACTAACTATGGCTACACCTTC.